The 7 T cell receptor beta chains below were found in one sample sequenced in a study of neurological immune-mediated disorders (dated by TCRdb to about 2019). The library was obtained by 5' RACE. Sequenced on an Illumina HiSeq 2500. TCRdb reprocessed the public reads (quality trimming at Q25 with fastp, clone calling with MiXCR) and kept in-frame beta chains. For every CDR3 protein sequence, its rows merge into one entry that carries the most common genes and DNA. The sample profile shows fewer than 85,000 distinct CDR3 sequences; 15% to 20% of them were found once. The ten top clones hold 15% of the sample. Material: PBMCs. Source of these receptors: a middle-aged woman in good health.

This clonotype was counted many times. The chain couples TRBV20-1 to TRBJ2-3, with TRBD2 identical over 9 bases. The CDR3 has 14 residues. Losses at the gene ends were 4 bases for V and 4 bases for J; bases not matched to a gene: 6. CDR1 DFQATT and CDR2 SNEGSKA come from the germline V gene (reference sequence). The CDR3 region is CSAKVSGGPDTQYF. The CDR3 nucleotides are TGCAGTGCTAAGGTTAGCGGGGGTCCAGATACGCAGTATTTT.

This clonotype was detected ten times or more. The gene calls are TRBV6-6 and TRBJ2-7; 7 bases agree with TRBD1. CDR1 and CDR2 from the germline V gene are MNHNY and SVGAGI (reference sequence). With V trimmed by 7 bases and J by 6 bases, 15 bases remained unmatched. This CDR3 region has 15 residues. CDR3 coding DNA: TGTGCCAGCACAACACCCGGGACAGCAGGGGTCGAGCAGTACTTC. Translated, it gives CASTTPGTAGVEQYF.

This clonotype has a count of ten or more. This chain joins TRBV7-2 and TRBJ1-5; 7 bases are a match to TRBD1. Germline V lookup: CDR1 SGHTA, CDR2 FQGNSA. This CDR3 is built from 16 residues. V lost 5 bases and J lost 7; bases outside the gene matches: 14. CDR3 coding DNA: TGTGCCAGCAGCCCTCTGACAGGGAAGTCAGGACAGCCCCAGCATTTT. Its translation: CASSPLTGKSGQPQHF. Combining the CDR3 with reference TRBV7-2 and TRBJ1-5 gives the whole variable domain GAGVSQSPSNKVTEKGKDVELRCDPISGHTALYWYRQSLGQGLEFLIYFQGNSAPDKSGLPSDRFSAERTGGSVSTLTIQRTQQEDSAVYLCASSPLTGKSGQPQHFGDGTRLSIL.

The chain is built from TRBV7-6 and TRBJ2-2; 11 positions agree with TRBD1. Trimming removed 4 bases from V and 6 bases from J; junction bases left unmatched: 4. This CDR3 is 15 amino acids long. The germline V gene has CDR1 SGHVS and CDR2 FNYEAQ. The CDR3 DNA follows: TGTGCCAGCAGCTCCGGGACAGGGGGGGCCGGGGAGCTGTTTTTT. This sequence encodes CASSSGTGGAGELFF.

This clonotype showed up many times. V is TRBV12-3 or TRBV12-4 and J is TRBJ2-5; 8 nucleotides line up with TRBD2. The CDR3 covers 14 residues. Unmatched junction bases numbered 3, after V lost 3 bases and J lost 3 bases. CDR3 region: CASSLPGLEETQYF. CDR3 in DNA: TGTGCCAGCAGTTTGCCGGGACTAGAAGAGACCCAGTACTTC.

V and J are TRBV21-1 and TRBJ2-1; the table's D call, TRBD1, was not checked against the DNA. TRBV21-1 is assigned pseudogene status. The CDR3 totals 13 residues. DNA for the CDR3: TGTGCCAGCAGCTCGCTTCCGGGGGGTGAGCAGTTCTTC. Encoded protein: CASSSLPGGEQFF.

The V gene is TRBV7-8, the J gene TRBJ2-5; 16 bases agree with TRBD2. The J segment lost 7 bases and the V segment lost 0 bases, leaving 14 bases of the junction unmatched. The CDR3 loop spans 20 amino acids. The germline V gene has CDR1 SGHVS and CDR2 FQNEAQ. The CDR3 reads CASSLALYLGTSGGAGTQYF. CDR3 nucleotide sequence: TGTGCCAGCAGCTTAGCCCTATACCTGGGGACTAGCGGGGGGGCTGGGACCCAGTACTTC.